The 18 T cell receptor beta chains presented below share a single source sample, sequenced in a study of T-cell memory formation after mild COVID-19. Via MiXCR, TCRdb re-called the 5' RACE reads, giving one row per CDR3 protein. Among under 550,000 distinct CDR3 sequences, approximately 18% were seen once, and the ten largest hold 10% to 15%. Sequencing was performed on PBMCs or a T cell subset sorted from them (not recorded which). These receptors were taken from an adult woman who had mild COVID-19 (a few samples of this study predate the infection). Cell type and time point are not known.

This clonotype has a handful of counts. The chain recombines TRBV9 with TRBJ2-7; D possibly corresponds to TRBD2 (6 bases). The CDR3 spans 14 residues. The germline gives CDR1 SGDLS, CDR2 YYNGEE. V lost 5 bases, J lost 5 bases, and 17 bases lay in between. Here the CDR3 DNA reads TGTGCCAGCAGTGGAGGTAGGGGAGGAGACGAGCAGTACTTC. Residues: CASSGGRGGDEQYF.

This clonotype was detected only a few times. This rearrangement joins TRBV12-3 or TRBV12-4 to TRBJ2-7; tentatively, D is TRBD2 (6 bases). The V and J ends lost 5 bases and 4 bases respectively, with 15 bases between them. The CDR3 is 14 residues long. The DNA of the CDR3 is TGTGCCAGCAGTAGGGGACTCACCAGATACGAGCAGTACTTC. This sequence encodes CASSRGLTRYEQYF.

The chain combines TRBV20-1 with TRBJ2-7; TRBD1 or TRBD2 may be the D gene (5 bases each). V was clipped by 5 bases and J by 4 bases, with 18 bases between them. Germline assignment: CDR1 DFQATT and CDR2 SNEGSKA (reference sequence). There are 14 residues in the CDR3. CDR3 sequence (DNA): TGCAGTGCTGGGTGGACTTCTCCAGGGTACGAGCAGTACTTC. It yields the protein CSAGWTSPGYEQYF.

This clonotype was seen a few times. The chain employs TRBV9 and TRBJ2-1; 8 positions agree with TRBD2. Germline lookup yields CDR1 SGDLS and CDR2 YYNGEE. V gave up 4 bases and J gave up 10 bases; unmatched junction bases: 19. This CDR3 region has 17 residues. The CDR3 DNA is TGTGCCAGCAGCCCTTGGGAGCGGGAGCTCCCGAAGGGCGAGCAGTTCTTC. Residues: CASSPWERELPKGEQFF.

There are a few counts of this clonotype. The chain is built from TRBV7-9 and TRBJ2-1, with a possible D match to TRBD1 (5 bases). In germline, CDR1 is SEHNR, CDR2 FQNEAQ (reference sequence). The ends were cut back, 3 bases at V and 0 bases at J, with 12 bases in the middle. The CDR3 runs to 16 residues. CDR3 DNA sequence: TGTGCCAGCAGCTTTGGCTGGGGCAGCTCCTACAATGAGCAGTTCTTC. Residues: CASSFGWGSSYNEQFF.

V and J are TRBV5-6 and TRBJ2-5; no clear D. Germline V lookup: CDR1 SGHDT, CDR2 YYEEEE. V was pared by 4 bases and J by 9 bases, with 13 bases between. There are 12 residues in the CDR3. This chain's CDR3 is CASSLDLGSQYF. In nucleotides, the CDR3 is TGTGCCAGCAGCCTGGACCTAGGATCCCAGTACTTC. Based on the CDR3 plus reference TRBV5-6 and TRBJ2-5, the full variable domain is DAGVTQSPTHLIKTRGQQVTLRCSPKSGHDTVSWYQQALGQGPQFIFQYYEEEERQRGNFPDRFSGHQFPNYSSELNVNALLLGDSALYLCASSLDLGSQYFGPGTRLLVL.

This clonotype was detected a few times. This chain connects TRBV15 to TRBJ2-7; 9 bases are shared with TRBD1. Per germline, CDR1 LNHNV and CDR2 YYDKDF (reference sequence). Trimming removed 6 bases from V and 3 bases from J; junction bases left unmatched: 9. The CDR3 consists of 15 residues. DNA of the CDR3: TGTGCCACCAGGGCCGAGGGACAGGGCTTCTACGAGCAGTACTTC. Translated, it gives CATRAEGQGFYEQYF.

Comments on this clonotype: A much larger clone lies one base from this, so it may be a read error. The CDR3 sequence is CASSLFARGYNQQFF. The CDR3 DNA reads TGTGCCAGCAGCTTATTTGCCAGGGGGTACAATCAGCAGTTCTTC. The chain employs TRBV7-2 and TRBJ2-1; 7 positions agree with TRBD1. There are 15 residues in the CDR3. The germline CDR1 and CDR2 sequences are SGHTA and FQGNSA.

This clonotype has just a few counts. V and J are TRBV7-3 and TRBJ2-2, with D unresolved. V shed 7 bases and J shed 7 bases, with 10 bases lying between them. The CDR3 contains 12 residues. Germline V gene data show CDR1 as SGHTA and CDR2 as FQGTGA. CDR3 region: CASTFSGGELFF. For the CDR3, the DNA is TGTGCCAGCACCTTTTCGGGCGGGGAGCTGTTTTTT. Full variable domain (remainder filled in from reference TRBV7-3 and TRBJ2-2): GAGVSQTPSNKVTEKGKYVELRCDPISGHTALYWYRQSLGQGPEFLIYFQGTGAADDSGLPNDRFFAVRPEGSVSTLKIQRTERGDSAVYLCASTFSGGELFFGEGSRLTVL.

The chain joins TRBV6-1 to TRBJ2-7; D possibly matches TRBD1 or TRBD2 (5 bases each). Trimming pared 8 bases from V and 0 bases from J, leaving 14 bases between. CDR3 size: 14 residues. In germline, CDR1 is MNHNS, CDR2 SASEGT. The CDR3 spells CASSGTGYSYEQYF. As DNA, the CDR3 is TGTGCCAGCTCCGGGACGGGATACTCCTACGAGCAGTACTTC.

This chain connects TRBV11-2 to TRBJ2-1; no reliable D call. Trimming removed 0 bases at V and 5 bases at J, with 5 bases between. The germline V gene encodes CDR1 SGHAT and CDR2 FQNNGV. The length of the CDR3 is 13 residues. Here the CDR3 reads CASSLDRHNEQFF. The CDR3 nucleotides read TGTGCCAGCAGCTTAGATCGACACAATGAGCAGTTCTTC.

This chain joins TRBV20-1 and TRBJ2-3; D is undetermined. Trimming shortened V by 8 bases and J by 1 base, and 10 bases separated the two germline ends. Germline CDR1 reads DFQATT; CDR2 reads SNEGSKA (reference sequence). The CDR3 is 12 residues long. For the CDR3, the DNA is TGCAGTCCTTACTTGGGCACAGATACGCAGTATTTT. This gives the protein CSPYLGTDTQYF.

At least ten counts were recorded for this clonotype. This chain uses TRBV7-2 with TRBJ2-3; D is possibly TRBD2 (5 bases). Germline values: CDR1 SGHTA, CDR2 FQGNSA. The CDR3 extends over 12 amino acids. V shed 4 bases and J shed 5 bases, with 7 bases lying between them. This CDR3 is CASSYAGDTQYF. CDR3 nucleotide sequence: TGTGCCAGCAGCTATGCGGGAGATACGCAGTATTTT. Based on the CDR3 plus reference TRBV7-2 and TRBJ2-3, the full variable domain is GAGVSQSPSNKVTEKGKDVELRCDPISGHTALYWYRQSLGQGLEFLIYFQGNSAPDKSGLPSDRFSAERTGGSVSTLTIQRTQQEDSAVYLCASSYAGDTQYFGPGTRLTVL.

This chain links TRBV7-6 with TRBJ2-1, with 7 nucleotides matching TRBD2. The CDR3 is made up of 13 amino acids. J was trimmed by 9 bases and V by 2 bases; bases with no gene match: 4. Per the germline V gene, CDR1 is SGHVS and CDR2 is FNYEAQ. The CDR3 reads CASSLTGGIEQFF. CDR3 sequence (DNA): TGTGCCAGCAGCTTAACGGGGGGTATTGAGCAGTTCTTC.

This clonotype was counted a single time. The chain combines TRBV5-6 with TRBJ1-1, with 8 bases identical to TRBD1. The CDR3 is made up of 14 amino acids. Trimming took 0 bases from V and 5 from J; bases not matched to a gene: 3. The germline V gene encodes CDR1 SGHDT and CDR2 YYEEEE. As DNA, the CDR3 is TGTGCCAGCAGCTTGGGGACAGGGAAAACTGAAGCTTTCTTT. Translated, it gives CASSLGTGKTEAFF.

This clonotype was counted ten times or more. The genes are TRBV6-2 or TRBV6-3 and TRBJ2-3; D gene ambiguous. Germline V lookup: CDR1 MNHEY, CDR2 SVGEGT. The CDR3 has 17 residues. V was cut by 0 bases and J by 4 bases, with 17 bases left in between. This CDR3 reads CASSYSNIGNMADTQYF. The DNA of the CDR3 is TGTGCCAGCAGTTACTCGAATATTGGGAACATGGCAGATACGCAGTATTTT.

The chain couples TRBV25-1 to TRBJ2-3; 12 positions match TRBD2. The V gene end was trimmed by 3 bases and the J gene end by 2 bases; junction bases not matched to a gene: 3. This CDR3 contains 16 residues. The germline V gene encodes CDR1 MGHDK and CDR2 SYGVNS. DNA of the CDR3: TGTGCCAGCAGTGAGCGGACTAGCGGGAACACAGATACGCAGTATTTT. Its protein is CASSERTSGNTDTQYF.

A few counts support this clonotype. The gene calls are TRBV5-1 and TRBJ1-1; no definite D call. The length of the CDR3 is 13 residues. CDR1 is SGHRS and CDR2 is YFSETQ in the germline V gene. The ends were cut back, 3 bases at V and 0 bases at J, with 6 bases in the middle. The DNA for the CDR3 is TGCGCCAGCAGCTCCCAGCTGAACACTGAAGCTTTCTTT. It specifies CASSSQLNTEAFF.